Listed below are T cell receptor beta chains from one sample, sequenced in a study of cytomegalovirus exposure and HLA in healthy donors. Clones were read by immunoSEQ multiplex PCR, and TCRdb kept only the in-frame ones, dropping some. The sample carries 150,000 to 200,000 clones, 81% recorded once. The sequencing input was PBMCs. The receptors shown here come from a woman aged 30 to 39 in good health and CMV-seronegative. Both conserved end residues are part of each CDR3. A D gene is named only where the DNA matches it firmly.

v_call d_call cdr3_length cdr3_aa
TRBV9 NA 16 CASSVGLLPLQETQYF
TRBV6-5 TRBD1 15 CASSYLDRAYSPLHF
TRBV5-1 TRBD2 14 CASSRVGGDHEQYF
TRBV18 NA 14 CASSYDRSNTEAFF
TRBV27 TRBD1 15 CASSLGQGSNYGYTF
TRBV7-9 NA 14 CASSLDGVVGELFF
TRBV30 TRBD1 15 CACGQGDTMNTEAFF
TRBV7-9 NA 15 CASSLDNGMNTEAFF
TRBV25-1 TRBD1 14 CASSDRTGNTEAFF
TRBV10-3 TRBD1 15 CAIRNTGTGGYEQYF
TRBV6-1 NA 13 CASSEFLEETQYF
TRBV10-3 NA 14 CAISEFTGMSGYTF
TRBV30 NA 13 CAWSGTSFGELFF
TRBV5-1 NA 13 CASSPSGANVLTF
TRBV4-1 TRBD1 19 CASSQEPPNMAQGVGAQHF
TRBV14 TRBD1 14 CASSQETGFAEAFF
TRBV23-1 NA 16 CASSLASLSNTGELFF